The next 32 T cell receptor beta chains were all read from a single sample in a study of control samples from healthy donors and cancer patients. Measured with immunoSEQ multiplex PCR; TCRdb has only the in-frame clones, and not every one. The sample holds roughly 80,000 clones, around nine tenths seen once. What was sequenced was blood. The receptors come from a woman between 50 and 59 years old in good health.

The chain recombines TRBV4-1 with TRBJ2-2, with D perhaps matching TRBD2 (5 bases). The CDR3 totals 15 residues. Trimming pared 1 base from V and 2 bases from J, leaving 8 bases between. Germline V gives CDR1 MGHRA, CDR2 YSYEKL. The CDR3 protein is CASSQGDYNTGELFF. Here the CDR3 DNA reads TGCGCCAGCAGCCAAGGTGACTACAACACCGGGGAGCTGTTTTTT.

This chain connects TRBV11-2 to TRBJ1-1; D not resolved. V lost 2 bases and J lost 7, with 14 bases in between. CDR1 and CDR2 (germline): SGHAT, FQNNGV. CDR3 length: 14 residues. DNA for the CDR3: TGTGCCAGCAGCTTAATGCGGGGTTCGGTTGAAGCTTTCTTT. As protein: CASSLMRGSVEAFF. Full variable domain (remainder filled in from reference TRBV11-2 and TRBJ1-1): EAGVAQSPRYKIIEKRQSVAFWCNPISGHATLYWYQQILGQGPKLLIQFQNNGVVDDSQLPKDRFSAERLKGVDSTLKIQPAKLEDSAVYLCASSLMRGSVEAFFGQGTRLTVV.

This chain uses TRBV3-1 (or the pseudogene TRBV3-2) with TRBJ2-3; D not certain. The CDR3 sequence is 16 residues long. Trimming cost V 1 base and J 3 bases, with 14 bases left between them. Germline values: CDR1 LGHDT, CDR2 YNNKEL (reference sequence). Here the CDR3 reads CASSQARIFSTDTQYF. The CDR3 bases are TGTGCCAGCAGCCAAGCTAGAATTTTTAGTACAGATACGCAGTATTTT.

The chain is built from TRBV5-1 and TRBJ2-3; 8 bases align to TRBD2. The CDR3 sequence is 15 residues long. Germline-derived CDR1 and CDR2 are SGHRS and YFSETQ. J gave up 4 bases and V 4 bases, and 8 bases lay outside the gene matches. The CDR3 here is CASSQAAGVSDTQYF. The CDR3 nucleotides are TGCGCCAGCAGCCAGGCAGCGGGGGTTTCAGATACGCAGTATTTT.

The chain is built from TRBV18 and TRBJ2-3, with 10 positions matching TRBD2. Germline lookup yields CDR1 KGHSH and CDR2 LQKENI. The V gene end was trimmed by 3 bases and the J gene end by 5 bases; junction bases not matched to a gene: 2. The length of the CDR3 is 14 residues. The CDR3 region is CASSPLAGEDTQYF. The CDR3, as DNA: TGTGCCAGCTCACCTCTAGCGGGGGAAGATACGCAGTATTTT.

The chain joins TRBV2 to TRBJ2-7; D not resolved. With 5 bases removed from V and 3 bases from J, the gap between germline ends came to 14 bases. Germline V gene sequence: CDR1 SNHLY, CDR2 FYNNEI. The CDR3 is 14 residues long. CDR3 in amino acids: CASSPSLWGYEQYF. The CDR3 DNA is TGTGCCAGCAGTCCATCCCTGTGGGGCTACGAGCAGTACTTC. The variable domain in full, with the rest retrieved from reference TRBV2 and TRBJ2-7, is EPEVTQTPSHQVTQMGQEVILRCVPISNHLYFYWYRQILGQKVEFLVSFYNNEISEKSEIFDDQFSVERPDGSNFTLKIRSTKLEDSAMYFCASSPSLWGYEQYFGPGTRLTVT.

V gene TRBV5-6 combines with J gene TRBJ2-1; D is perhaps TRBD2 (6 bases). The ends were cut back, 1 base at V and 2 bases at J, with 10 bases in the middle. The CDR3 runs to 15 residues. The germline CDR1 and CDR2 sequences are SGHDT and YYEEEE. The DNA of the CDR3 is TGTGCCAGCAGCTTGTGGAGGGTCACCTACAATGAGCAGTTCTTC. This encodes CASSLWRVTYNEQFF.

V usage is TRBV6-5 and J usage is TRBJ1-1; unclear D gene. The V gene lost 7 bases and the J gene lost 4 bases, with 16 bases spanning the gap. Per the germline V gene, CDR1 is MNHEY and CDR2 is SVGAGI. The CDR3 loop spans 14 amino acids. In DNA form, the CDR3 reads TGTGCCAGCACTCCTGACACGTGGAGCACTGAAGCTTTCTTT. It translates to CASTPDTWSTEAFF.

The J gene is TRBJ1-2, the V gene TRBV29-1; 9 nucleotides agree with TRBD1. This CDR3 region has 16 residues. Germline CDR1 and CDR2: SQVTM and ANQGSEA. J gave up 7 bases and V 0 bases, and 12 bases lay outside the gene matches. The CDR3 sequence: CSVEERDREMDGGYTF. The CDR3, as DNA: TGCAGCGTTGAAGAGAGGGACAGGGAAATGGACGGTGGCTACACCTTC.

V usage is TRBV19 and J usage is TRBJ2-1; the match to TRBD1 covers 10 bases. CDR3 size: 15 residues. V lost 4 bases and J lost 6; bases outside the gene matches: 6. Germline lookup yields CDR1 LNHDA and CDR2 SQIVND (reference sequence). This CDR3 reads CASSNRQGAVNEQFF. CDR3 in DNA: TGTGCCAGTAGTAATCGACAGGGGGCTGTCAATGAGCAGTTCTTC.

The chain joins TRBV11-2 to TRBJ1-2; perhaps TRBD1 as D (5 bases). V was clipped by 5 bases and J by 6 bases, with 13 bases between them. This CDR3 region has 13 residues. In germline, CDR1 is SGHAT, CDR2 FQNNGV. CDR3 nucleotide sequence: TGTGCCAGCAGCGAGAGACAGTCAAATGGCTACACCTTC. Translating gives CASSERQSNGYTF.

By share, this clone counts as medium-sized. The chain links TRBV28 to TRBJ2-1; D is uncertain. This CDR3 is 15 amino acids long. Germline CDR1 reads MDHEN; CDR2 reads SYDVKM. Trimming removed 4 bases at V and 5 bases at J, with 15 bases between. CDR3 coding DNA: TGTGCCAGCAGTTCCCGGACGAGTAAGGACAATGAGCAGTTCTTC. Translating gives CASSSRTSKDNEQFF.

The chain combines TRBV14 with TRBJ2-3, with 9 bases identical to TRBD1. Germline V lookup: CDR1 SGHDN, CDR2 FVKESK. The CDR3 is made up of 16 amino acids. Trimming cost V 4 bases and J 5 bases; bases outside gene matches: 10. CDR3 nucleotide sequence: TGTGCCAGCAGCCCACGTGGACAGGGGATTCGAGATACGCAGTATTTT. Amino acids: CASSPRGQGIRDTQYF. Full variable domain (outside the CDR3, taken from reference TRBV14 and TRBJ2-3): EAGVTQFPSHSVIEKGQTVTLRCDPISGHDNLYWYRRVMGKEIKFLLHFVKESKQDESGMPNNRFLAERTGGTYSTLKVQPAELEDSGVYFCASSPRGQGIRDTQYFGPGTRLTVL.

This sequence joins TRBV20-1 and TRBJ1-2, with D uncertain. The V gene's germline CDR1 is DFQATT and CDR2 SNEGSKA (reference sequence). CDR3 length equals 11 residues. Between the trimmed V and J ends, which lost 0 bases and 6 bases, there was a span of 5 bases. The CDR3 reads CSARDINGYTF. The CDR3 DNA follows: TGCAGTGCTAGAGATATAAATGGCTACACCTTC.

The CDR3 loop reads CASGLSDNSPLHF. The CDR3 DNA reads TGTGCCTCCGGACTGTCAGATAATTCACCCCTCCACTTT. V and J are TRBV10-3 and TRBJ1-6; D ambiguous. This CDR3 has 13 residues. In germline, CDR1 is ENHRY, CDR2 SYGVKD. The ends were cut back, 11 bases at V and 5 bases at J, with 13 bases in the middle.

CDR3 DNA sequence: TGTGCCAGCAGCTTATCAGAACAGGGAACCTACGAGCAGTACTTC. Translated, it gives CASSLSEQGTYEQYF. This chain connects TRBV7-6 to TRBJ2-7; D perhaps matches TRBD1 (6 bases). V shed 2 bases and J shed 2 bases, with 13 bases lying between them. Germline-derived CDR1 and CDR2 are SGHVS and FNYEAQ. The CDR3 loop spans 15 amino acids. Drawing the rest from reference TRBV7-6 and TRBJ2-7, the complete variable domain is GAGVSQSPRYKVTKRGQDVALRCDPISGHVSLYWYRQALGQGPEFLTYFNYEAQQDKSGLPNDRFSAERPEGSISTLTIQRTEQRDSAMYRCASSLSEQGTYEQYFGPGTRLTVT.

The chain recombines TRBV6-2 or TRBV6-3 with TRBJ2-7; no clear D. V was trimmed by 1 base and J by 2 bases, leaving 3 bases between them. This CDR3 contains 12 residues. From germline, CDR1 is MNHEY and CDR2 SVGEGT. CDR3 amino acids: CASSYWAYEQYF. In nucleotides, the CDR3 is TGTGCCAGCAGTTACTGGGCCTACGAGCAGTACTTC.

The chain combines TRBV29-1 with TRBJ2-7; no firm D call. This CDR3 spans 10 amino acids. The germline gives CDR1 SQVTM, CDR2 ANQGSEA. The germline V and J ends were trimmed by 7 bases and 6 bases, with 10 bases remaining between them. The CDR3 protein is CSAVWGEQYF. In DNA, the CDR3 is TGCAGCGCCGTCTGGGGCGAGCAGTACTTC.

The CDR3 DNA is TGTGCCAGCAGCTCAAAAACAGGTGCCGTCTACGAGCAGTACTTC. Its translation is CASSSKTGAVYEQYF. The chain employs TRBV5-4 and TRBJ2-7; tentative D call: TRBD1 (5 bases). The CDR3 has 15 amino acids. CDR1 and CDR2 (germline): SGHNT, YYREEE (reference sequence). Trimming took 3 bases from V and 3 from J, leaving 16 bases between them. The full variable domain, in which reference TRBV5-4 and TRBJ2-7 provide the parts outside the CDR3, is ETGVTQSPTHLIKTRGQQVTLRCSSQSGHNTVSWYQQALGQGPQFIFQYYREEENGRGNFPPRFSGLQFPNYSSELNVNALELDDSALYLCASSSKTGAVYEQYFGPGTRLTVT.

This sequence joins TRBV3-1 (or the pseudogene TRBV3-2) and TRBJ1-1; D is undetermined. Germline-derived CDR1 and CDR2 are LGHDT and YNNKEL (reference sequence). V gave up 1 base and J gave up 10 bases, with 10 bases separating them. This CDR3 contains 12 residues. This chain's CDR3 is CASSQGRIGAFF. CDR3 bases: TGTGCCAGCAGCCAAGGCAGGATTGGAGCTTTCTTT.

The chain combines TRBV30 with TRBJ1-6; unclear D gene. V lost 3 bases and J 7 bases, leaving 13 bases between the germline ends. The CDR3 sequence is 14 residues long. Per the germline V gene, CDR1 is GTSNPN and CDR2 is SVGIG (reference sequence). CDR3: CAWSVGERNSPLHF. CDR3 nucleotides: TGTGCCTGGAGCGTCGGGGAGCGGAATTCACCCCTCCACTTT.

The chain links TRBV18 to TRBJ2-7; TRBD2 matches at 8 bases. Germline assignment: CDR1 KGHSH and CDR2 LQKENI. The CDR3 runs to 14 residues. Losses at the gene ends were 2 bases for V and 3 bases for J; bases not matched to a gene: 3. In DNA, the CDR3 is TGTGCCAGCTCACCAGGAACTAGCGGCTACGAGCAGTACTTC. It encodes CASSPGTSGYEQYF.

This clone was counted a few times. The rearrangement joins TRBV29-1 to TRBJ1-2; a weak D match, TRBD1 (6 bases). There are 16 residues in the CDR3. The germline V gene has CDR1 SQVTM and CDR2 ANQGSEA. The V and J ends lost 6 bases and 0 bases respectively, with 20 bases between them. CDR3 protein: CSVVGGAGPSNYGYTF. The CDR3 DNA reads as TGCAGCGTAGTTGGGGGCGCAGGACCCTCTAACTATGGCTACACCTTC.

The chain uses TRBV5-3 and TRBJ2-3; no clear D. TRBV5-3 counts as an open reading frame of uncertain function. The CDR3 spans 15 residues. V lost 0 bases and J lost 3, with 11 bases in between. In DNA, the CDR3 is TGTGCCAGAAGCTTGGCGGTAAAAGAGACAGATACGCAGTATTTT. Its protein is CARSLAVKETDTQYF.

The chain combines TRBV15 with TRBJ2-2; D remains unclear. The CDR3 covers 12 residues. The V end lost 4 bases, the J end lost 7 bases, and 7 bases lay between the germline ends. The V gene's germline CDR1 is LNHNV and CDR2 YYDKDF (reference sequence). The CDR3 reads CATSTIDGELFF. Written as DNA, the CDR3 is TGTGCCACCAGCACAATAGACGGGGAGCTGTTTTTT.

This clone was recorded many times. The chain couples TRBV6-1 to TRBJ2-7; no reliable D call. Germline lookup yields CDR1 MNHNS and CDR2 SASEGT. CDR3 length equals 14 residues. V was shortened by 3 bases and J by 6 bases, with 15 bases between the two germline ends. The CDR3 region is CASSEVPPPGEQYF. In nucleotides, the CDR3 is TGTGCCAGCAGTGAGGTACCACCTCCAGGCGAGCAGTACTTC.

The J gene is TRBJ2-3, the V gene TRBV4-1; 9 nucleotides align to TRBD2. Germline assignment: CDR1 MGHRA and CDR2 YSYEKL. This CDR3 spans 15 amino acids. The trim removed 5 bases at V and 4 bases at J, leaving 7 bases unmatched. The CDR3 bases are TGCGCCAGCAGCAAAGCCGGGACTAGCCCAGATACGCAGTATTTT. Protein sequence: CASSKAGTSPDTQYF.

V and J are TRBV23-1 and TRBJ1-5, with 7 bases identical to TRBD1. TRBV23-1 is labeled an ORF, and its function is uncertain. V lost 3 bases, J lost 0 bases, and 23 bases stayed unmatched. The CDR3 has 22 residues. The CDR3 spells CASSHELSRDRTLLYSNQPQHF. CDR3 in DNA: TGCGCCAGCAGTCACGAACTCTCCCGGGACAGAACTCTTCTTTATAGCAATCAGCCCCAGCATTTT.

V is TRBV7-9 and J is TRBJ2-7; TRBD2 matches 9 bases. Germline V gives CDR1 SEHNR, CDR2 FQNEAQ (reference sequence). V shed 5 bases and J 5 bases; nucleotides not matched to a gene: 7. There are 14 residues in the CDR3. The CDR3 sequence is CASSQGASGDEQYF. The CDR3 DNA reads TGTGCCAGCAGCCAAGGGGCTAGCGGGGACGAGCAGTACTTC.

The chain has TRBV2 and TRBJ1-1; possibly TRBD1 for D (5 bases). The V end was cut by 5 bases, the J end by 5 bases, with 12 bases between. CDR1 is SNHLY, CDR2 FYNNEI, per germline. The CDR3 consists of 13 residues. The CDR3 loop reads CASSLDSDTEAFF. CDR3 sequence (DNA): TGTGCCAGCAGTCTCGACAGTGATACTGAAGCTTTCTTT.

V gene TRBV28 combines with J gene TRBJ2-1; 7 bases fit TRBD1. With V trimmed by 4 bases and J by 11 bases, 11 bases remained unmatched. Per the germline V gene, CDR1 is MDHEN and CDR2 is SYDVKM. The CDR3 is 14 amino acids. The CDR3 region is CASSSPPSTGQQFF. The CDR3 nucleotides read TGTGCCAGCAGTTCCCCACCGTCGACAGGGCAGCAGTTCTTC.

The chain is built from TRBV5-1 and TRBJ2-3; no clear D. The germline gives CDR1 SGHRS, CDR2 YFSETQ. V was pared by 7 bases and J by 3 bases, with 15 bases between. There are 14 residues in the CDR3. The CDR3 here is CASGSSWGTDTQYF. The DNA of the CDR3 is TGCGCCAGCGGTAGCAGCTGGGGAACAGATACGCAGTATTTT.